The clone carrying this T cell receptor beta chain showed up many times. Antigen specificity is unknown. The data were obtained in a study of read filtering for tumor transcriptome and immune sequencing. Overall study context: After DNase treatment, RNA was made into whole-transcriptome libraries. IR-seq gave about 3.5 to 10.27 million TCR reads per sample; RNA-seq gave roughly 80 to 1,400.

This library used around 400 ng RNA and molecular barcoded adaptors spanning alpha/delta and beta/gamma chains. TCRdb redid the calling of the reads with MiXCR, one entry per CDR3 protein. The table includes some 38,000 distinct CDR3 sequences, over 9.5% detected once. Study findings and constraints: The CD138-negative fraction was mixed bone marrow immune cells, not pure T cells.

The V gene lost 0 bases and the J gene lost 2 bases, with 8 bases spanning the gap. Germline values: CDR1 SGHTA, CDR2 FQGTGA. The CDR3 has 16 amino acids. Sequenced: a population of CD138-negative cells sorted from bone marrow. This TCR was sampled from a donor at least 40 years old with multiple myeloma. The rearrangement links TRBV7-3 to TRBJ1-6; unclear D gene. The CDR3 DNA follows: TGTGCCAGCAGCTTAACAGGGCCGGCCTATAATTCACCCCTCCACTTT. It specifies CASSLTGPAYNSPLHF.